One sample yielded the 19 T cell receptor beta chains listed below, sequenced in a study of breast tumors, draining lymph nodes, adjacent tissues. Breast cancer patients provided tissue from their axillary draining lymph nodes. TCRdb used MiXCR to reprocess the multiplex PCR reads, holding one entry per CDR3 protein. In the table there are over 200,000 distinct CDR3 sequences, roughly 32% of which are singletons. Sequenced: axillary lymph node tissue. These receptors all stem from a female donor with breast cancer. Some clones in this sample may be carry-over from other donors' samples.

The sample holds many counts of this clonotype. The chain has TRBV15 and TRBJ2-3; TRBD2 might be the D (6 bases). Trimming pared 1 base from V and 14 bases from J, leaving 13 bases between. Germline CDR1 and CDR2: LNHNV and YYDKDF (reference sequence). This CDR3 contains 12 residues. The CDR3 sequence is CATSRGNGGGYF. Here the CDR3 DNA reads TGTGCCACCAGCAGAGGCAACGGGGGAGGGTATTTT.

This clonotype was seen at least ten times. This sequence joins TRBV7-2 and TRBJ1-5; possibly TRBD1 for D (6 bases). There are 16 residues in the CDR3. Between the trimmed V and J ends, which lost 5 bases and 2 bases, there was a span of 16 bases. The germline CDR1 and CDR2 sequences are SGHTA and FQGNSA. The CDR3, as DNA: TGTGCCAGCAGCCTGCCGGGGGCAATGGGCAATCAGCCCCAGCATTTT. As protein: CASSLPGAMGNQPQHF.

This chain links TRBV20-1 with TRBJ1-4; D may be TRBD1 (5 bases). CDR3 size: 15 residues. V dropped 0 bases and J dropped 5 bases, with 13 bases sitting between them. Germline CDR1 and CDR2: DFQATT and SNEGSKA (reference sequence). This CDR3 reads CSARDLEAGNEKLFF. Here the CDR3 DNA reads TGCAGTGCTAGAGATCTGGAGGCAGGGAATGAAAAACTGTTTTTT.

About this clonotype itself: At one boundary the junction diverges from the germline segment, which might be a read error. The rearrangement joins TRBV20-1 to TRBJ2-1, with D uncertain. CDR3 length: 13 amino acids. Per germline, CDR1 DFQATT and CDR2 SNEGSKA (reference sequence). CDR3 amino acids: CSARAGSYNAQFF. The CDR3 bases are TGCAGTGCTAGAGCGGGCTCCTACAATGCGCAGTTCTTC.

This clonotype was recorded a few times. This clone may be a read error of a much larger clone one base away. The V and J genes are TRBV20-1 and TRBJ2-5; TRBD2 aligns across 8 bases. V shed 6 bases and J 7 bases; nucleotides not matched to a gene: 13. In germline, CDR1 is DFQATT, CDR2 SNEGSKA (reference sequence). The CDR3 totals 14 residues. The CDR3 DNA reads TGCAGTGCAACGAAAGCGGGAGTCGCCGCGACCCAGTACTTC. Translating gives CSATKAGVAATQYF.

This clonotype showed up just once. The chain has TRBV5-1 and TRBJ2-2; 8 bases align to TRBD2. CDR1 SGHRS and CDR2 YFSETQ come from the germline V gene. The CDR3 is 16 residues long. With 0 bases clipped from V and 8 bases from J, the junction kept 9 bases outside the gene matches. The CDR3 is CASSLGELAALGELFF. The DNA of the CDR3 is TGCGCCAGCAGCTTGGGGGAACTAGCGGCCTTAGGGGAGCTGTTTTTT.

This clonotype appeared many times. The V gene is TRBV15, the J gene TRBJ1-1; perhaps TRBD1 as D (5 bases). V gave up 1 base and J gave up 5 bases, with 11 bases separating them. This CDR3 has 14 residues. Looked up from germline, CDR1 is LNHNV and CDR2 is YYDKDF (reference sequence). The CDR3, as DNA: TGTGCCACCAGCAGAGTGGTAGGGGAGACTGAAGCTTTCTTT. This gives the protein CATSRVVGETEAFF. Full variable domain (rest looked up from reference TRBV15 and TRBJ1-1): DAMVIQNPRYQVTQFGKPVTLSCSQTLNHNVMYWYQQKSSQAPKLLFHYYDKDFNNEADTPDNFQSRRPNTSFCFLDIRSPGLGDTAMYLCATSRVVGETEAFFGQGTRLTVV.

V usage is TRBV4-3 and J usage is TRBJ1-1; TRBD1 might be the D (5 bases). The CDR3 is 15 amino acids. The V end lost 3 bases, the J end lost 2 bases, and 13 bases lay between the germline ends. Per germline, CDR1 LGHNA and CDR2 YSLEER. CDR3 loop: CASSQNLDSNTEAFF. As DNA, the CDR3 is TGCGCCAGCAGCCAGAACCTCGACAGTAACACTGAAGCTTTCTTT.

A few counts support this clonotype. This chain uses TRBV7-9 with TRBJ1-2; D ambiguous. The germline CDR1 and CDR2 sequences are SEHNR and FQNEAQ (reference sequence). V lost 1 base and J lost 6, with 6 bases in between. The CDR3 contains 12 residues. The CDR3 nucleotides are TGTGCCAGCAGCTTAGGGACTAATGGCTACACCTTC. This encodes CASSLGTNGYTF.

The chain uses TRBV6-2 or TRBV6-3 and TRBJ1-5; 10 positions agree with TRBD1. V dropped 6 bases and J dropped 0; count of bases not matched to a gene: 5. The CDR3 totals 16 residues. CDR1 MNHEY and CDR2 SVGEGT come from the germline V gene. CDR3 protein: CASRSGQGVSNQPQHF. In nucleotides, the CDR3 is TGTGCCAGCAGGAGTGGACAGGGGGTTAGCAATCAGCCCCAGCATTTT.

This clonotype was recorded many times. V gene TRBV28 combines with J gene TRBJ2-3; 13 bases align to TRBD2. This CDR3 spans 16 amino acids. The germline V gene has CDR1 MDHEN and CDR2 SYDVKM. The trim removed 4 bases at V and 6 bases at J, leaving 7 bases unmatched. The CDR3 DNA is TGTGCCAGCAGTTCCGGGACTAGCGGGATTCGGGATACGCAGTATTTT. Its protein product is CASSSGTSGIRDTQYF.

The V gene is TRBV5-1, the J gene TRBJ1-2; a weak D match, TRBD1 (5 bases). This CDR3 has 16 residues. Trimming removed 6 bases at V and 2 bases at J, with 20 bases between. CDR1 is SGHRS and CDR2 is YFSETQ in the germline V gene. This CDR3 reads CASKAGILGTNYGYTF. The DNA of the CDR3 is TGCGCCAGCAAAGCGGGGATTCTAGGGACCAACTATGGCTACACCTTC. Full variable domain (remainder filled in from reference TRBV5-1 and TRBJ1-2): KAGVTQTPRYLIKTRGQQVTLSCSPISGHRSVSWYQQTPGQGLQFLFEYFSETQRNKGNFPGRFSGRQFSNSRSEMNVSTLELGDSALYLCASKAGILGTNYGYTFGSGTRLTVV.

This clonotype came up many times. The V call is TRBV6-2 or TRBV6-3, the J call TRBJ2-3; 11 nucleotides agree with TRBD2. Looked up from germline, CDR1 is MNHEY and CDR2 is SVGEGT. V was pared by 7 bases and J by 1 base, with 7 bases of the junction left unmatched. The CDR3 loop spans 16 amino acids. CDR3 protein: CASKQLAGVGTDTQYF. In DNA form, the CDR3 reads TGTGCCAGCAAACAACTAGCGGGAGTTGGCACAGATACGCAGTATTTT.

This clonotype was observed many times. J is TRBJ2-7 and V is TRBV5-1; 9 bases are a match to TRBD1. The V gene end was trimmed by 4 bases and the J gene end by 7 bases; junction bases not matched to a gene: 12. Per germline, CDR1 SGHRS and CDR2 YFSETQ. CDR3 length: 15 residues. The CDR3 reads CASSPSGTGSFEQYF. The CDR3 nucleotides read TGCGCCAGCAGCCCCAGCGGGACAGGGTCCTTTGAGCAGTACTTC.

The chain links TRBV29-1 to TRBJ2-2, with 8 bases lining up with TRBD1. V was clipped by 8 bases and J by 4 bases; unmatched bases: 9. The germline CDR1 and CDR2 sequences are SQVTM and ANQGSEA. This CDR3 is built from 14 residues. CDR3 sequence reads: CSSLTGTGTGELFF. The CDR3 nucleotides read TGCAGCTCGTTAACCGGGACAGGCACCGGGGAGCTGTTTTTT.

This clonotype occurred many times. The rearrangement uses TRBV20-1 and TRBJ1-2; 8 bases fit TRBD1. Losses at the gene ends were 5 bases for V and 8 bases for J; bases not matched to a gene: 13. CDR3 length: 14 residues. Germline V lookup: CDR1 DFQATT, CDR2 SNEGSKA (reference sequence). CDR3 loop: CSAGNAGGSGGYTF. DNA for the CDR3: TGCAGTGCTGGGAATGCAGGGGGCTCGGGAGGCTACACCTTC.

This clonotype was seen only a few times. The junction shows a germline mismatch at one end, possibly a read error. The CDR3 coding sequence is TGCAGTGCTAGTGACTGGAATGAGCAGTCCTTC. Translating gives CSASDWNEQSF. The chain has TRBV20-1 and TRBJ2-1; D is unresolved. CDR1 is DFQATT and CDR2 is SNEGSKA in the germline V gene (reference sequence). The CDR3 contains 11 residues.

This clonotype was observed at least ten times. The chain recombines TRBV11-2 with TRBJ1-5, with TRBD1 matching 8 bases. V shed 8 bases and J 6 bases; nucleotides not matched to a gene: 12. CDR3 size: 15 residues. Per germline, CDR1 SGHAT and CDR2 FQNNGV. The CDR3 nucleotides read TGTGCCAGCCCGTGTGCCGGACAGGGATCTCAGCCCCAGCATTTT. The encoded protein is CASPCAGQGSQPQHF.

On this clonotype: Being one base from a much bigger clone, this may be a read error. The chain employs TRBV28 and TRBJ1-3; 7 bases match TRBD1. The CDR3 spans 15 residues. CDR1 and CDR2 (germline): MDHEN, SYDVKM. This chain's CDR3 is CVSLTGEGSGNTIYF. The CDR3 region has the DNA TGTGTCAGTCTCACAGGGGAAGGATCTGGAAACACCATATATTTT.